The 31 T cell receptor beta chains given below trace back to one sample, sequenced in a study of cytomegalovirus exposure and HLA in healthy donors. The PCR used 60 Vbeta and 13 Jbeta primers. Sequencing was performed with immunoSEQ multiplex PCR; in TCRdb, only in-frame clones are kept and a portion is missing. The data hold under 150,000 clones, with over 75% observed a single time. The source material was PBMCs. The origin of the receptors is a male donor in good health and CMV-seronegative.

The V call is TRBV5-1, the J call TRBJ2-2; TRBD1 might be the D (6 bases). This CDR3 contains 15 residues. Germline V gene lookup returns CDR1 SGHRS and CDR2 YFSETQ. The ends were cut back, 5 bases at V and 2 bases at J, with 13 bases in the middle. The CDR3 nucleotides are TGCGCCAGCAGTCCCCACAGGGTTAACACCGGGGAGCTGTTTTTT. It specifies CASSPHRVNTGELFF.

The chain has TRBV10-1 and TRBJ2-5; 12 bases are shared with TRBD2. CDR3 length: 16 amino acids. V dropped 0 bases and J dropped 5; count of bases not matched to a gene: 4. Germline CDR1 is WNHNN and CDR2 is SYGVQD (reference sequence). The CDR3 region is CASSESLAGGSETQYF. The CDR3 bases are TGCGCCAGCAGTGAGTCTCTAGCGGGAGGGTCGGAGACCCAGTACTTC.

The CDR3 DNA follows: TGTGCCAGCAGCCAGGGACAAGAACTTTACGAGCAGTACTTC. Translating gives CASSQGQELYEQYF. V and J are TRBV7-6 and TRBJ2-7; TRBD1 is a possible D gene (6 bases). The CDR3 is 14 amino acids. The germline V and J ends were trimmed by 5 bases and 4 bases, with 15 bases remaining between them. Germline V gene data show CDR1 as SGHVS and CDR2 as FNYEAQ.

The V call is TRBV7-2, the J call TRBJ2-1; D might be TRBD2 (7 bases). Trimming left V 7 bases short and J 6 bases short, with 22 bases between. Looked up from germline, CDR1 is SGHTA and CDR2 is FQGNSA. This CDR3 has 16 amino acids. CDR3 loop: CASTGHPSGTTNEQFF. DNA for the CDR3: TGTGCCAGCACGGGACACCCTTCAGGGACTACCAATGAGCAGTTCTTC. The full variable domain, in which reference TRBV7-2 and TRBJ2-1 provide the parts outside the CDR3, is GAGVSQSPSNKVTEKGKDVELRCDPISGHTALYWYRQSLGQGLEFLIYFQGNSAPDKSGLPSDRFSAERTGGSVSTLTIQRTQQEDSAVYLCASTGHPSGTTNEQFFGPGTRLTVL.

V and J are TRBV18 and TRBJ1-6; D gene unclear. The V end lost 8 bases, the J end lost 8 bases, and 13 bases lay between the germline ends. This CDR3 has 13 residues. Looked up from germline, CDR1 is KGHSH and CDR2 is LQKENI. CDR3 region: CASVGTVDSPLHF. Written as DNA, the CDR3 is TGTGCCAGCGTTGGCACAGTAGATTCACCCCTCCACTTT.

In its sample, this clone was seen once. The chain employs TRBV7-3 and TRBJ2-1; TRBD2 matches at 7 bases. V gave up 1 base and J gave up 6 bases; unmatched junction bases: 3. The length of the CDR3 is 14 residues. Germline lookup yields CDR1 SGHTA and CDR2 FQGTGA. CDR3 loop: CASSLSSSGNEQFF. The CDR3 DNA reads as TGTGCCAGCAGCTTAAGTTCTAGCGGCAATGAGCAGTTCTTC.

The chain links TRBV7-9 to TRBJ2-7, with D unclear. The CDR3 sequence is 16 residues long. V was pared by 5 bases and J by 5 bases, with 22 bases between. CDR1 is SEHNR and CDR2 is FQNEAQ in the germline V gene (reference sequence). The CDR3, as DNA: TGTGCCAGCAGCCTAGGGTGGTTGTCTAACCGGGACGAGCAGTACTTC. Translated: CASSLGWLSNRDEQYF.

The chain uses TRBV28 and TRBJ2-7, with D possibly being TRBD2 (6 bases). The V end lost 2 bases, the J end lost 5 bases, and 10 bases lay between the germline ends. This CDR3 is 13 amino acids long. The germline gives CDR1 MDHEN, CDR2 SYDVKM. The CDR3 sequence: CASSLRGKHEQYF. As DNA, the CDR3 is TGTGCCAGCAGTTTACGCGGGAAACACGAGCAGTACTTC.

There are a few counts of this clone. This sequence joins TRBV7-9 and TRBJ2-3; TRBD2 agrees at 11 bases. The CDR3 contains 15 residues. Germline V gene sequence: CDR1 SEHNR, CDR2 FQNEAQ (reference sequence). V was pared by 3 bases and J by 6 bases, with 5 bases of the junction left unmatched. As DNA, the CDR3 is TGTGCCAGCAGCTTCAAAACTAGCGGGAGTGATACGCAGTATTTT. This sequence encodes CASSFKTSGSDTQYF.

This clone was recorded a few times. J is TRBJ2-5 and V is TRBV11-2; 8 nucleotides align to TRBD2. Germline lookup yields CDR1 SGHAT and CDR2 FQNNGV. V lost 1 base to trimming and J lost 5 bases; unmatched junction nucleotides: 6. CDR3 size: 15 residues. The CDR3 loop reads CASSLVAGGWETQYF. The CDR3 bases are TGTGCCAGCAGCTTAGTCGCGGGAGGCTGGGAGACCCAGTACTTC.

The CDR3 coding sequence is TGCGCCAGCAGCCAAGGGACTAGCGGGAGATTAACGGGTACGCAGTATTTT. It encodes CASSQGTSGRLTGTQYF. The chain joins TRBV4-3 to TRBJ2-3, with TRBD2 identical over 13 bases. This CDR3 has 17 residues. CDR1 LGHNA and CDR2 YSLEER come from the germline V gene. J gave up 8 bases and V 1 base, and 9 bases lay outside the gene matches.

The gene calls are TRBV18 and TRBJ1-2; possible D gene TRBD1, 5 bases. Germline V lookup: CDR1 KGHSH, CDR2 LQKENI. V was pared by 4 bases and J by 9 bases, with 9 bases between. The CDR3 extends over 11 amino acids. DNA for the CDR3: TGTGCCAGCTCACTAGACAGAAGCTACACCTTC. Its translation: CASSLDRSYTF.

The chain links TRBV27 to TRBJ2-5; 12 nucleotides match TRBD1. This CDR3 is built from 13 residues. From germline, CDR1 is MNHEY and CDR2 SMNVEV (reference sequence). Losses at the gene ends were 9 bases for V and 5 bases for J; bases not matched to a gene: 4. CDR3 in DNA: TGTGCCAGAGGGACAGGGGGCGAGGAGACCCAGTACTTC. Its translation: CARGTGGEETQYF.

The rearrangement joins TRBV9 to TRBJ2-7; TRBD2 matches at 7 bases. Germline V gene sequence: CDR1 SGDLS, CDR2 YYNGEE. The CDR3 contains 15 residues. V dropped 1 base and J dropped 5; count of bases not matched to a gene: 9. In DNA form, the CDR3 reads TGTGCCAGCAGCGTATTCGGCGGGAGTAACAACGAGCAGTACTTC. This encodes CASSVFGGSNNEQYF.

The CDR3: CAPPPYFLNTGELFF. In DNA, the CDR3 is TGTGCCCCCCCTCCCTACTTCCTGAACACCGGGGAGCTGTTTTTT. This chain joins TRBV19 and TRBJ2-2; no clear D. Germline CDR1 is LNHDA and CDR2 is SQIVND (reference sequence). This CDR3 region has 15 residues. V dropped 11 bases and J dropped 1 base, with 17 bases sitting between them.

This clone was counted between two and nine times. The CDR3 region has the DNA TGTGCCAGCAGTTACACCACTAGCGGGGAGGCTTACGAGCAGTACTTC. Amino acid sequence: CASSYTTSGEAYEQYF. V and J are TRBV6-5 and TRBJ2-7, with TRBD2 identical over 10 bases. Trimming cost V 2 bases and J 4 bases; bases outside gene matches: 8. The CDR3 contains 16 residues. The V gene's germline CDR1 is MNHEY and CDR2 SVGAGI.

This clone was seen only a few times. The V call is TRBV5-1, the J call TRBJ2-5; D might be TRBD1 (6 bases). Germline CDR1 and CDR2: SGHRS and YFSETQ. Between the trimmed V and J ends, which lost 0 bases and 11 bases, there was a span of 17 bases. There are 14 residues in the CDR3. CDR3: CASSLVGASVEQYF. CDR3 coding DNA: TGCGCCAGCAGCTTGGTGGGGGCCAGTGTGGAGCAGTACTTC.

The genes are TRBV27 and TRBJ2-1; 7 positions match TRBD1. There are 14 residues in the CDR3. V lost 3 bases, J lost 4 bases, and 3 bases stayed unmatched. CDR1 is MNHEY, CDR2 SMNVEV, per germline (reference sequence). CDR3 loop: CASSLGDSYNEQFF. CDR3 sequence (DNA): TGTGCCAGCAGTTTGGGGGACAGTTACAATGAGCAGTTCTTC.

The chain joins TRBV2 to TRBJ1-1; maybe TRBD1 (6 bases). Germline V gives CDR1 SNHLY, CDR2 FYNNEI. The CDR3 sequence is 13 residues long. Trimming removed 4 bases from V and 7 bases from J, with 13 bases in between. DNA for the CDR3: TGTGCCAGCAGTGTGGGAGGGGGGGATGAAGCTTTCTTT. Translated: CASSVGGGDEAFF.

The chain joins TRBV2 to TRBJ2-1; D is unclear. This CDR3 region has 14 residues. Trimming took 7 bases from V and 0 from J, leaving 10 bases between them. CDR1 and CDR2 from the germline V gene are SNHLY and FYNNEI. The CDR3 sequence: CASNWWASYNEQFF. CDR3 nucleotide sequence: TGTGCCAGCAACTGGTGGGCCTCCTACAATGAGCAGTTCTTC.

This chain links TRBV5-1 with TRBJ2-1, with 7 bases lining up with TRBD1. Unmatched junction bases numbered 4, after V lost 5 bases and J lost 8 bases. In germline, CDR1 is SGHRS, CDR2 YFSETQ. The CDR3 runs to 12 residues. CDR3 protein: CASSEGADEQFF. As DNA, the CDR3 is TGCGCCAGCAGTGAGGGGGCGGATGAGCAGTTCTTC.

The V call is TRBV6-5, the J call TRBJ2-1, with 10 positions matching TRBD2. V was pared by 6 bases and J by 0 bases, with 2 bases of the junction left unmatched. The germline V gene encodes CDR1 MNHEY and CDR2 SVGAGI. The CDR3 covers 15 residues. The CDR3 loop is CASSPSGSSYNEQFF. The CDR3 DNA reads as TGTGCCAGCAGCCCTAGCGGGAGCTCCTACAATGAGCAGTTCTTC.

V is TRBV30 and J is TRBJ2-2; tentative D call: TRBD1 (6 bases). This CDR3 is built from 14 residues. The ends were cut back, 2 bases at V and 7 bases at J, with 14 bases in the middle. Per the germline V gene, CDR1 is GTSNPN and CDR2 is SVGIG (reference sequence). The CDR3 bases are TGTGCCTGGAGTCACAGGGATAGAAGCGGGGAGCTGTTTTTT. This translates into CAWSHRDRSGELFF.

The chain carries TRBV7-9 and TRBJ1-2; D is unresolved. This CDR3 has 13 residues. Between the trimmed V and J ends, which lost 1 base and 5 bases, there was a span of 8 bases. Germline lookup yields CDR1 SEHNR and CDR2 FQNEAQ (reference sequence). CDR3 residues: CASSLDLRYGYTF. CDR3 nucleotide sequence: TGTGCCAGCAGCTTAGACCTACGATATGGCTACACCTTC.

The rearrangement links TRBV27 to TRBJ2-2, with 8 bases matching TRBD1. The V gene end was trimmed by 10 bases and the J gene end by 7 bases; junction bases not matched to a gene: 11. The CDR3 is 14 amino acids. Germline loops: CDR1 MNHEY, CDR2 SMNVEV (reference sequence). For the CDR3, the DNA is TGTGCCACAACTTGGGACAGGCCTGTCGGGGAGCTGTTTTTT. It is translated as CATTWDRPVGELFF.

This chain links TRBV5-4 with TRBJ2-1, with 9 nucleotides matching TRBD2. Germline-derived CDR1 and CDR2 are SGHNT and YYREEE (reference sequence). The CDR3 totals 18 residues. Germline trimming cut 0 bases from V and 9 bases from J; bases unmatched to any gene: 16. CDR3 DNA sequence: TGTGCCAGCAGCTTGGACGGGACTCGTCCAGCGGGAGGTGGTGAGCAGTTCTTC. Protein product: CASSLDGTRPAGGGEQFF.

This clone was seen more than once but under ten times. CDR3 DNA sequence: TGTGCCAGCAGTGAACCCGGGAGGATGAACACTGAAGCTTTCTTT. Translating it yields CASSEPGRMNTEAFF. The V and J genes are TRBV2 and TRBJ1-1; D remains unclear. Germline loops: CDR1 SNHLY, CDR2 FYNNEI. The length of the CDR3 is 15 residues. V gave up 2 bases and J gave up 0 bases, with 10 bases separating them.

The rearrangement joins TRBV9 to TRBJ2-1, with 10 nucleotides matching TRBD2. Germline V CDR1 and CDR2: SGDLS, YYNGEE. The CDR3 runs to 16 residues. With V trimmed by 1 base and J by 4 bases, 5 bases remained unmatched. CDR3 in amino acids: CASSVYLAGEYNEQFF. The CDR3 DNA reads TGTGCCAGCAGCGTATATCTAGCGGGGGAATACAATGAGCAGTTCTTC. The full variable domain, in which reference TRBV9 and TRBJ2-1 provide the parts outside the CDR3, is DSGVTQTPKHLITATGQRVTLRCSPRSGDLSVYWYQQSLDQGLQFLIQYYNGEERAKGNILERFSAQQFPDLHSELNLSSLELGDSALYFCASSVYLAGEYNEQFFGPGTRLTVL.

The chain combines TRBV10-1 with TRBJ1-2; D might be TRBD1 (5 bases). The CDR3 is 11 amino acids. The V gene lost 7 bases and the J gene lost 8 bases, with 11 bases spanning the gap. The germline V gene has CDR1 WNHNN and CDR2 SYGVQD (reference sequence). The DNA of the CDR3 is TGCGCCAGCATTTATAGGGGAGGCTACACCTTC. It is translated as CASIYRGGYTF.

This sequence joins TRBV30 and TRBJ1-1, with unresolved D. In germline, CDR1 is GTSNPN, CDR2 SVGIG (reference sequence). Trimming took 0 bases from V and 5 from J, leaving 10 bases between them. This CDR3 region has 13 residues. The CDR3 spells CAWSVSVRTEAFF. The CDR3 DNA is TGTGCCTGGAGTGTAAGCGTACGGACTGAAGCTTTCTTT. Full variable domain (remainder filled in from reference TRBV30 and TRBJ1-1): SQTIHQWPATLVQPVGSPLSLECTVEGTSNPNLYWYRQAAGRGLQLLFYSVGIGQISSEVPQNLSASRPQDRQFILSSKKLLLSDSGFYLCAWSVSVRTEAFFGQGTRLTVV.

This clone was counted a single time. The rearrangement links TRBV7-2 to TRBJ2-1, with 9 bases matching TRBD2. CDR1 is SGHTA and CDR2 is FQGNSA in the germline V gene. The CDR3 sequence is 16 residues long. Trimming removed 5 bases from V and 3 bases from J; junction bases left unmatched: 8. The CDR3 DNA sequence: TGTGCCAGCAGCGCCTACCCAGCGGGAGGCTACAATGAGCAGTTCTTC. It codes for CASSAYPAGGYNEQFF.